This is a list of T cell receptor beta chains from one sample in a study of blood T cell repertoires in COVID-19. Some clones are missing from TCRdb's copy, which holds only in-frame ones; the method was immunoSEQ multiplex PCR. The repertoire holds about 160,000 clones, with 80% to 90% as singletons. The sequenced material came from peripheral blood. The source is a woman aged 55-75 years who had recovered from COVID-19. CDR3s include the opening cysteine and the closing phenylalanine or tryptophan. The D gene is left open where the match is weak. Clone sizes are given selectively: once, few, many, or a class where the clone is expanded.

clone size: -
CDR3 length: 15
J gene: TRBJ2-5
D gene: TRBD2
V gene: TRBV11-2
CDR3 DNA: TGTGCCAGCAGCCCAACTAGCGGGGACCAAGAGACCCAGTACTTC
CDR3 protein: CASSPTSGDQETQYF

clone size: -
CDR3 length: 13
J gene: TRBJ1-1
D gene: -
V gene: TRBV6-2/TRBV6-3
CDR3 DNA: TGTGCCAGCAGTTACCGACAGGTCGGCGTAGCTTTCTTT
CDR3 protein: CASSYRQVGVAFF

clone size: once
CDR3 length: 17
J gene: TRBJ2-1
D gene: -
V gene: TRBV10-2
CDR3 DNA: TGCGCCAGCAGTGAGTCGATGGTGGGCCCAACCTACAATGAGCAGTTCTTC
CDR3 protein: CASSESMVGPTYNEQFF

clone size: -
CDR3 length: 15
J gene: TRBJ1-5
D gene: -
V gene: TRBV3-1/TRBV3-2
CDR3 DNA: TGTGCCAGCAGCCAAGATCTCCGGGGCAATCAGCCCCAGCATTTT
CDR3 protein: CASSQDLRGNQPQHF

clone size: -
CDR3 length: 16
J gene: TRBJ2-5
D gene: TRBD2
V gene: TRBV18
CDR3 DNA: TGTGCCAGCTCACCATTGGGACTAGCGGGCGAAGCGACCCAGTACTTC
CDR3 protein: CASSPLGLAGEATQYF

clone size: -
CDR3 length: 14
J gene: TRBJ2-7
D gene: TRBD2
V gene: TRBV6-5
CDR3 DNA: TGTGCCAGCGAGACTAGCGGGGCTTCCTACGAGCAGTACTTC
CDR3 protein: CASETSGASYEQYF

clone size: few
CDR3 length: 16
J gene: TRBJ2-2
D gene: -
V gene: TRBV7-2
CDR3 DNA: TGTGCCAGCAGCTCCCCCAGAGGGCGAGGGACCGGGGAGCTGTTTTTT
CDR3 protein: CASSSPRGRGTGELFF

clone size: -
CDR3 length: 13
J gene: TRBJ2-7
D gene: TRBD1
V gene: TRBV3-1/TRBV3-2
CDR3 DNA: TGTGCCAGCAGCCTTGGCAGGGGGTACGAGCAGTACTTC
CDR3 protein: CASSLGRGYEQYF

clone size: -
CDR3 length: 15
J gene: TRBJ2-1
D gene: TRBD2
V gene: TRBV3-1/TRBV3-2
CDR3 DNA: TGTGCCAGCAGCCCCGTAGCGGGGGGGCCTAATGAGCAGTTCTTC
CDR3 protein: CASSPVAGGPNEQFF

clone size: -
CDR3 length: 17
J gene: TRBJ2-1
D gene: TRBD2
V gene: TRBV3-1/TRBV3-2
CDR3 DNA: TGTGCCAGCAGCCGTCGGCGTCCGGGACTAGCTTACAATGAGCAGTTCTTC
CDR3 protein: CASSRRRPGLAYNEQFF

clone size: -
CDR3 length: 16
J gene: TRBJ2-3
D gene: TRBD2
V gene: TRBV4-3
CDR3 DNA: TGCGCCAGCAGCAAACTTAGCGGGGGGGCCACAGATACGCAGTATTTT
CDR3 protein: CASSKLSGGATDTQYF

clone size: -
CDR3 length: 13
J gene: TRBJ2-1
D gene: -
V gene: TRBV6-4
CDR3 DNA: TGTGCCAGCAGTGACCCCCGGTGGAATGAGCAGTTCTTC
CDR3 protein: CASSDPRWNEQFF

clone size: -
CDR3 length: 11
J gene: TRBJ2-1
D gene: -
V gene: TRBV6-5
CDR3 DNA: TGTGCCAGCACCCTCAGGGATGAGCAGTTCTTC
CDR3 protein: CASTLRDEQFF

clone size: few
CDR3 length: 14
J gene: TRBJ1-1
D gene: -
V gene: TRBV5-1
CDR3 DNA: TGCGCCAGCAGCTTGGTAGGGGCGAACACTGAAGCTTTCTTT
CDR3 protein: CASSLVGANTEAFF

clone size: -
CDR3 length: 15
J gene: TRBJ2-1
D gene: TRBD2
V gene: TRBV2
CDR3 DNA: TGTGCCAGCAGTGTGGCTAGCGGGGGGGTCGGTGAGCAGTTCTTC
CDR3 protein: CASSVASGGVGEQFF

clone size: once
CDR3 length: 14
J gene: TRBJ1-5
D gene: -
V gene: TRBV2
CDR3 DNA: TGTGCCAGCCGCTCCGCAGGGATATATCAGCCCCAGCATTTT
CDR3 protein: CASRSAGIYQPQHF

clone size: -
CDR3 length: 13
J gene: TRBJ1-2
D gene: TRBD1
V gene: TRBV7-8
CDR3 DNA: TGTGCCAGCAGCTCAGGGGACAGGGATGGCTACACCTTC
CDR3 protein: CASSSGDRDGYTF

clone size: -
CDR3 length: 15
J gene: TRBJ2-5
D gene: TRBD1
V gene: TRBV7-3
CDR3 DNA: TGTGCCAGCAGCTTAGTGACAGGGGCAAGAGAGACCCAGTACTTC
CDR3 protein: CASSLVTGARETQYF

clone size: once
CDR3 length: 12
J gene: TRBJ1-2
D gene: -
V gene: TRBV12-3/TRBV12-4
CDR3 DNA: TGTGCCAGCAGCCTGGCGGGATATGGCTACACCTTC
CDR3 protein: CASSLAGYGYTF

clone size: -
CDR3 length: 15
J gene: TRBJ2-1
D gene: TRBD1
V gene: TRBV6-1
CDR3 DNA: TGTGCCAGCAGTGAACAGACAGGGGGCTACAATGAGCAGTTCTTC
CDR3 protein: CASSEQTGGYNEQFF

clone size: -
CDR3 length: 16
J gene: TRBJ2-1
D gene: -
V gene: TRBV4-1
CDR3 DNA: TGCGCCAGCAGCCAAGCCTACACCGGGGATTACAATGAGCAGTTCTTC
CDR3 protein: CASSQAYTGDYNEQFF

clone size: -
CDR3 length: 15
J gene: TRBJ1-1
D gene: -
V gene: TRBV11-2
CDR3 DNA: TGTGCCAGCAGCTTGGAAGGGGGTATGAACACTGAAGCTTTCTTT
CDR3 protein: CASSLEGGMNTEAFF

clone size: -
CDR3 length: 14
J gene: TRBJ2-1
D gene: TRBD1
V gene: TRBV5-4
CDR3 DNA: TGTGCCAGCAGCTTACAGGGGAGTTCCAATGAGCAGTTCTTC
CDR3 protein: CASSLQGSSNEQFF

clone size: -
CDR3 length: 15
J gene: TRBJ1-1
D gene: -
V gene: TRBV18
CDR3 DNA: TGTGCCAGCTCACCAGGGGTCATCAGAGGGACTGAAGCTTTCTTT
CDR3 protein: CASSPGVIRGTEAFF

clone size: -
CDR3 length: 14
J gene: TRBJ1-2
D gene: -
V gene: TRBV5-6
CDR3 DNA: TGTGCCAGCAGCTTGGTCGGCAGGGCCTATGGCTACACCTTC
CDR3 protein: CASSLVGRAYGYTF

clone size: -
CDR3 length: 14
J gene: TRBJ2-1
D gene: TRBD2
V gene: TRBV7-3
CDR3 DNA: TGTGCCAGCAGCTTAGGGGGGGTTTACAATGAGCAGTTCTTC
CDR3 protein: CASSLGGVYNEQFF

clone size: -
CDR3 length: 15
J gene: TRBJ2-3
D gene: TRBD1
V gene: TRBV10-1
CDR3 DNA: TGCGCCAGCAGTGACGAGGGACAGGGTTTGGATACGCAGTATTTT
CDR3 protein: CASSDEGQGLDTQYF

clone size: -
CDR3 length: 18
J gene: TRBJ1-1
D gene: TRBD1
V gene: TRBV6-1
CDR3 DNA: TGTGCCAGCAGTGATTTTCTCGGTACAGGGGCTCTGAACACTGAAGCTTTCTTT
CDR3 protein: CASSDFLGTGALNTEAFF

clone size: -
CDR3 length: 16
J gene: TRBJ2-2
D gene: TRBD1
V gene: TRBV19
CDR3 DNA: TGTGCCAGTACCCCCGGGACAGGGCGCTCCACCGGGGAGCTGTTTTTT
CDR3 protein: CASTPGTGRSTGELFF

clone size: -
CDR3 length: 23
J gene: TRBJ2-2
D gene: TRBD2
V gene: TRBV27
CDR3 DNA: TGTGCCAGCAGTTTACACCTCTATATTCCCACCGGGACTAGCGGGGGCAACACCGGGGAGCTGTTTTTT
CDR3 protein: CASSLHLYIPTGTSGGNTGELFF

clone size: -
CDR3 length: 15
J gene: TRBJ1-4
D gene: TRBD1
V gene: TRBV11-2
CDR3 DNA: TGTGCCAGCAGCGGCCGGGACAGGTTAGGGGAAAAACTGTTTTTT
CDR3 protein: CASSGRDRLGEKLFF

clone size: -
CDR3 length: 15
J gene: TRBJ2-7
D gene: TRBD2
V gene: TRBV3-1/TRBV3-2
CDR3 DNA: TGTGCCAGCAGCCTGGGACTAGCGGGGGACTACGAGCAGTACTTC
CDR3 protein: CASSLGLAGDYEQYF

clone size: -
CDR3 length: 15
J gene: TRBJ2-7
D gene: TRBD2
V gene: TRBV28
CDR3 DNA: TGTGCCAGCAGAGAGGCGGGGACTAGCGGTTCGGGTATATACTTC
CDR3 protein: CASREAGTSGSGIYF

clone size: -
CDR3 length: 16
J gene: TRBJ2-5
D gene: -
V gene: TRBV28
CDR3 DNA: TGTGCCAGCAGCCGACCCCGCAGGGGAGTAGAAGAGACCCAGTACTTC
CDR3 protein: CASSRPRRGVEETQYF

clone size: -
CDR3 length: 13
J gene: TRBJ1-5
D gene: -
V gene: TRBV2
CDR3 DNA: TGTGCCAGCAGTGGAACAGGGCAGCAGCCCCAGCATTTT
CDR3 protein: CASSGTGQQPQHF

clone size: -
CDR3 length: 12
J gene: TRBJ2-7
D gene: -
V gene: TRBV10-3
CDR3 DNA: TGTGCCATCAGTGATGTGCGGGGCGAGCAGTACTTC
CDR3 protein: CAISDVRGEQYF

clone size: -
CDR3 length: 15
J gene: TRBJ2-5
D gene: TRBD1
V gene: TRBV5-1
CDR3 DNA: TGCGCCAGCAGCTCGGGACAGGGGGCGCCGGAGACCCAGTACTTC
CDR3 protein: CASSSGQGAPETQYF

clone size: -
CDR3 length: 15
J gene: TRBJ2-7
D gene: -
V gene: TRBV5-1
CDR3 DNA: TGCGCCAGCAGCTTGGGAACCGCCGAGGCCTACGAGCAGTACTTC
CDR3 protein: CASSLGTAEAYEQYF

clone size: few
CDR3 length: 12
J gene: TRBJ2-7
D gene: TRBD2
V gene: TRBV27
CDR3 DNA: TGTGCCAGCATTGCGGGGGTTGGCGAGCAGTACTTC
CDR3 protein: CASIAGVGEQYF

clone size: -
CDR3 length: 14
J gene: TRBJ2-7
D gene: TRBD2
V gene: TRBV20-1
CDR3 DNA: TGCAGTGCTAGTGCCGGGACTAGTTGGTACGAGCAGTACTTC
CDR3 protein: CSASAGTSWYEQYF

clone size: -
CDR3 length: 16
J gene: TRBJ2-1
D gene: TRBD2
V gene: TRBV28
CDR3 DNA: TGTGCCAGCAGTCCGACTAGCGGGGGGAACTACAATGAGCAGTTCTTC
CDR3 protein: CASSPTSGGNYNEQFF

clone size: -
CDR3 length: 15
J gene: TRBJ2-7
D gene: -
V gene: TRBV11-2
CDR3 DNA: TGTGCCAGCAGCAAAGGCCGGGACATCTTCTACGAGCAGTACTTC
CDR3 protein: CASSKGRDIFYEQYF

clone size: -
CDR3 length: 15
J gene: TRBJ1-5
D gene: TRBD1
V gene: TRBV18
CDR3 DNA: TGTGCCAGCTCACCTGGGGCAGGGGGGAATCAGCCCCAGCATTTT
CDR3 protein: CASSPGAGGNQPQHF

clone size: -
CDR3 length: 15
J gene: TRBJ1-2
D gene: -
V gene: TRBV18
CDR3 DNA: TGTGCCAGCTCACCTACACAGGGAAGAGGCAGTGGCTACACCTTC
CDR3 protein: CASSPTQGRGSGYTF

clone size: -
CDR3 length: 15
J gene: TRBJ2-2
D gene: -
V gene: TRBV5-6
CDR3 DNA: TGTGCCAGCAGCTCGACACTTGCGAACACCGGGGAGCTGTTTTTT
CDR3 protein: CASSSTLANTGELFF

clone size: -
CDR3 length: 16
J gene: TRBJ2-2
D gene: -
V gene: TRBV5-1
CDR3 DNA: TGCGCCAGCAGCTTGGCCCCAGGGGCGAACACCGGGGAGCTGTTTTTT
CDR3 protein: CASSLAPGANTGELFF

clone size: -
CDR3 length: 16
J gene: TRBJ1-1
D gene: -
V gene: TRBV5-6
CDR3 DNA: TGTGCCAGCAGCCAACCCCCAGGGTACCCGAACACTGAAGCTTTCTTT
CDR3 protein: CASSQPPGYPNTEAFF

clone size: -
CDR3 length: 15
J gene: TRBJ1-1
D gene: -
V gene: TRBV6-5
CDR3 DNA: TGTGCCAGCAGGGACTACGGCAGGAAGAACACTGAAGCTTTCTTT
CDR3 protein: CASRDYGRKNTEAFF

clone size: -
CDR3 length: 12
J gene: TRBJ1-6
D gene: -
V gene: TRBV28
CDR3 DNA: TGTGCCAGCAGTCCACCACTGTCACCCCTCCACTTT
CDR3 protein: CASSPPLSPLHF

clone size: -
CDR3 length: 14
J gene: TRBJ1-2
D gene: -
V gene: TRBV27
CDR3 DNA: TGTGCCAGCAGTTTCGGACAGTCGAACTATGGCTACACCTTC
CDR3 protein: CASSFGQSNYGYTF

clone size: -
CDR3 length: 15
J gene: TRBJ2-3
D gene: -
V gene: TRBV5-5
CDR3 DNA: TGTGCCAGCAGCTCGTTGACAGCGATCACAGATACGCAGTATTTT
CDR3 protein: CASSSLTAITDTQYF

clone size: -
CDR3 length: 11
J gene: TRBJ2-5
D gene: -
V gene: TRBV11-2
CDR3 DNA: TGTGCCTCAGCGGAGCAAGAGACCCAGTACTTC
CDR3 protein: CASAEQETQYF